This T cell receptor beta chain was observed in a study of T-cell memory formation after mild COVID-19 (dated by TCRdb to the early 2020s). For context, the study as a whole: TCR sequence clusters from the two donors were largely donor specific. In a couple of donors, T-cell clones that expanded and contracted after mild COVID-19 were followed by sequencing TCRalpha and TCRbeta repertoires longitudinally. The cohort was made up of two young adult volunteers, one female and one male, who were previously healthy. Study-level results and caveats: Contracting CD4+ clones appeared mostly in the CM and EM memory subsets, whereas CD8+ clones were enriched in EMRA. Only a couple of mild cases were covered by the study, and larger cohorts that include severe cases with pre-infection samples were considered necessary. From day 15 to 85, contracting clones showed balanced CD4/CD8 phenotypes, whereas a second wave of clones that expanded from day 15 to 37 leaned towards CD4+. The second-wave clones that peaked on day 37 were not confirmed to be SARS-CoV-2 specific. The detection of some responding clones in pre-infection memory suggests that pre-existing cross-reactive memory T cells joined the SARS-CoV-2 response.

The germline V gene encodes CDR1 MNHEY and CDR2 SVGAGI. Here V drops 5 bases and J drops 6 bases, and the junction holds 11 bases not matched to any gene. The CDR3 measures 16 amino acids from cysteine to phenylalanine. The read is trimmed to its CDR3 DNA, 48 bases read in frame from base 1. Instrument on record: Illumina NovaSeq 6000. Using 5'RACE with constant-segment primers, TCRalpha and TCRbeta cDNA libraries were constructed, with sample barcodes and unique molecular identifiers added in the process. RNA was extracted from every sample with Trizol reagent. Libraries were amplified in two PCR steps, with a second sample barcode and Illumina TruSeq adapters added in the second step. Sequencing of libraries was performed on an Illumina NovaSeq with 2 x 150 bp paired-end reads. The authors' analysis ran thus. The reads were demultiplexed and collapsed into UMI-guided consensus sequences using migec v1.2.7. With mixcr v2.1.11, UMI consensuses were aligned to TRA and TRB V and J templates and assembled into clonotypes. Expanded or contracted clonotypes were those called significant by both edgeR and NoisET, with noise models trained on biological replicates. For edgeR calls, the cutoffs were a false discovery rate-adjusted p below 0.01 and a log2 fold-change threshold of 1. As an exploratory analysis of dynamics, PCA with hierarchical clustering was applied to max-normalized trajectories of the 1000 most abundant clonotypes. Each responding clone was given a CD4 or CD8 phenotype based on the CD4+ and CD8+ repertoires, which had been sequenced separately. The public reads were run again by TCRdb, first through fastp at Q25 and then through MiXCR, and only productive beta chains were kept. For every CDR3 protein sequence, its rows merge into one entry that carries the most common genes and DNA. It is TCRdb's table, rather than the study itself, that gives the V and J calls and clone size. The sample yields hundreds of thousands of distinct CDR3 sequences; 15% were counted once. About a fifth of the sample is held by the ten biggest clonotypes.

Ficoll-Paque density gradient centrifugation was the method used to isolate PBMCs. The table lists this clonotype with a few counts. Its antigen is not yet known. Qualities for individual bases were not recorded, and no much larger clone is one base off. The source is a man younger than 35 who had mild COVID-19 (a few samples of this study predate the infection). The sample titles of this study are shuffled in the database, so cell type and time point are left out; the donor was told from shared clones. Sequenced sample: PBMCs or a T cell subset sorted from them (not recorded which). In this chain, TRBV6-5 is recombined with TRBJ2-1; 9 central nucleotides agree with TRBD2. CDR3 loop: CASSPIPAGGSNEQFF. Here is the DNA: TGTGCCAGCAGTCCTATTCCAGCGGGGGGCTCCAATGAGCAGTTCTTC.